Listed below are T cell receptor beta chains from one sample, sequenced in a study of shared clonotypes between healthy human individuals. Produced via immunoSEQ multiplex PCR; TCRdb's table is partial and in-frame only. The sample shows about 320,000 clones, 80% to 90% of them seen only once. What was sequenced was memory CD8+ T cells sorted from blood. The origin of the receptors is a man aged 18 to 29 in good health. Both conserved end residues are part of each CDR3. Each record gives: D gene, J gene, V gene, clone size, CDR3 protein, CDR3 DNA. The D gene is left open where the match is weak. Size tells how often a clone was seen (once, few, many) or the class of an expanded clone, and some rows leave it out.

TRBD1 | TRBJ1-6 | TRBV7-6 | - | CASSFLDRGDSPLHF | TGTGCCAGCAGCTTCCTGGACAGGGGGGACTCACCCCTCCACTTT
- | TRBJ1-4 | TRBV7-9 | - | CASSLVGGNEKLFF | TGTGCCAGCAGCTTAGTAGGGGGTAATGAAAAACTGTTTTTT
TRBD1 | TRBJ2-5 | TRBV7-9 | - | CASSLEKGAEETQYF | TGTGCCAGCAGCTTAGAAAAGGGGGCGGAAGAGACCCAGTACTTC
- | TRBJ2-7 | TRBV6-5 | - | CASTYRGGHYEQYF | TGTGCCAGCACCTATAGGGGGGGGCACTACGAGCAGTACTTC
- | TRBJ1-2 | TRBV13 | - | CASSSLAGTGYTF | TGTGCCAGCAGCTCCTTGGCAGGGACGGGCTACACCTTC
- | TRBJ1-5 | TRBV4-3 | - | CASSQELGGNQPQHF | TGCGCCAGCAGCCAAGAATTGGGGGGCAATCAGCCCCAGCATTTT
- | TRBJ2-1 | TRBV9 | - | CASSGSESSYNEQFF | TGTGCCAGCAGCGGATCTGAGAGCTCCTACAATGAGCAGTTCTTC
TRBD1 | TRBJ2-7 | TRBV5-6 | - | CASSLSWPGQGNPPQYF | TGTGCCAGCAGCTTGTCTTGGCCGGGACAGGGAAACCCCCCGCAGTACTTC
- | TRBJ2-7 | TRBV28 | - | CASSLSPEGSYEQYF | TGTGCCAGCAGTTTAAGTCCGGAAGGGTCCTACGAGCAGTACTTC
- | TRBJ2-1 | TRBV28 | - | CASSLGWAGGWNEQFF | TGTGCCAGCAGTTTAGGGTGGGCAGGGGGGTGGAATGAGCAGTTCTTC
TRBD2 | TRBJ2-3 | TRBV15 | - | CATSLPPGGLADTQYF | TGTGCCACCTCCCTACCACCGGGGGGGCTGGCAGATACGCAGTATTTT
- | TRBJ1-1 | TRBV7-6 | - | CASSLGFGSPNTEAFF | TGTGCCAGCAGCTTAGGGTTTGGCAGTCCGAACACTGAAGCTTTCTTT
TRBD2 | TRBJ2-5 | TRBV9 | - | CASSVGKLAGGRGQETQYF | TGTGCCAGCAGCGTAGGAAAACTAGCGGGGGGGCGAGGGCAAGAGACCCAGTACTTC
TRBD1 | TRBJ1-6 | TRBV13 | few | CASSSFSGTGSYNSPLHF | TGTGCCAGCAGCTCCTTTTCCGGGACAGGGTCCTATAATTCACCCCTCCACTTT
TRBD2 | TRBJ2-5 | TRBV7-7 | - | CASSLGGGAPYQETQYF | TGTGCTAGCAGCTTGGGCGGGGGGGCCCCGTACCAAGAGACCCAGTACTTC
TRBD1 | TRBJ1-1 | TRBV5-5 | - | CASSSFRQGLMNTEAFF | TGTGCCAGCAGCTCATTCCGACAGGGGCTTATGAACACTGAAGCTTTCTTT
- | TRBJ2-7 | TRBV2 | - | CASSEGLEGYEQYF | TGTGCCAGCAGTGAAGGCTTGGAGGGCTACGAGCAGTACTTC
- | TRBJ2-3 | TRBV7-3 | - | CASSLPPDDSKLRTDTQYF | TGTGCCAGCAGCCTCCCCCCCGATGACTCAAAACTTCGCACAGATACGCAGTATTTT
TRBD2 | TRBJ2-7 | TRBV27 | - | CASSASGGSYEQYF | TGTGCCAGCAGCGCTAGCGGGGGGTCCTACGAGCAGTACTTC
TRBD1 | TRBJ1-2 | TRBV30 | - | CAWRWEGQGFYGYTF | TGTGCCTGGAGGTGGGAGGGACAGGGATTCTATGGCTACACCTTC
TRBD1 | TRBJ1-1 | TRBV29-1 | once | CSVDRGQGPEAFF | TGCAGCGTTGATAGGGGACAGGGCCCTGAAGCTTTCTTT
- | TRBJ1-3 | TRBV2 | few | CASSAGRTGNTIYF | TGTGCCAGCAGTGCAGGACGGACTGGAAACACCATATATTTT
- | TRBJ1-6 | TRBV19 | few | CASSTTGYSPLHF | TGTGCCAGTAGTACCACGGGGTATTCACCCCTCCACTTT
- | TRBJ2-2 | TRBV18 | - | CASSPMPSGPPNTGELFF | TGTGCCAGCTCACCCATGCCGTCGGGACCTCCCAACACCGGGGAGCTGTTTTTT
TRBD1 | TRBJ2-7 | TRBV4-3 | - | CASSQDRVDRGESYEQYF | TGCGCCAGCAGCCAAGATCGCGTGGACAGGGGCGAGTCCTACGAGCAGTACTTC
- | TRBJ2-5 | TRBV7-9 | - | CASRTGTLPQYF | TGTGCCAGCAGAACCGGGACACTTCCTCAGTACTTC
- | TRBJ2-3 | TRBV28 | - | CASRGDVNTDTQYF | TGTGCCAGCAGGGGGGACGTCAACACAGATACGCAGTATTTT
- | TRBJ1-5 | TRBV4-1 | - | CASSTPGGQPQHF | TGCGCCAGCAGCACACCGGGAGGGCAGCCCCAGCATTTT
TRBD1 | TRBJ1-1 | TRBV5-8 | - | CASSPDRGHTEAFF | TGTGCCAGCAGCCCTGACAGGGGGCACACTGAAGCTTTCTTT
- | TRBJ1-5 | TRBV7-6 | - | CASSSGDRLNQPQHF | TGTGCCAGCAGCTCGGGAGACAGGCTCAATCAGCCCCAGCATTTT
- | TRBJ2-3 | TRBV14 | - | CASSQDVEGHTQYF | TGTGCCAGCAGCCAAGATGTGGAGGGCCATACGCAGTATTTT
- | TRBJ2-2 | TRBV5-8 | - | CASSFGRGRAGELFF | TGTGCCAGCAGCTTCGGTCGGGGGCGAGCCGGGGAGCTGTTTTTT
- | TRBJ2-3 | TRBV9 | - | CASSVSGKEDTQYF | TGTGCCAGCAGCGTTTCAGGGAAAGAGGATACGCAGTATTTT
TRBD2 | TRBJ2-7 | TRBV18 | - | CASSPDALAGAYEQYF | TGTGCCAGCTCACCTGACGCACTAGCGGGAGCCTACGAGCAGTACTTC
- | TRBJ2-7 | TRBV4-2 | - | CASSQVTTDLSSYEQYF | TGTGCCAGCAGCCAAGTCACAACGGACCTGAGCTCCTACGAGCAGTACTTC
TRBD1 | TRBJ2-7 | TRBV10-1 | - | CASSETGTAYEQYF | TGCGCCAGCAGTGAGACCGGGACAGCCTACGAGCAGTACTTC
TRBD2 | TRBJ2-5 | TRBV4-3 | - | CASSQNLAGYLETQYF | TGCGCCAGCAGCCAAAACCTAGCGGGATACTTAGAGACCCAGTACTTC